This T cell receptor beta chain derives from a study of blood T cell repertoires in COVID-19. Overall study context: COVID-19 samples collected from the United States, Italy and Spain covered acute and convalescent phases. T cells, B-cell-depleted T cells, or PBMCs provided the cDNA or gDNA that served as material.

TCRdb's copy holds only in-frame clones and misses some; the assay was immunoSEQ multiplex PCR. In the table there are roughly 250,000 clones, approximately 83% of which are singletons. Participants spanned ages about 18 to 100 years and resided in 24 US areas. Cohort 3 recovery required two negative PCRs, clearance, or symptom resolution. Trimming took 0 bases from V and 0 from J, leaving 24 bases between them. The CDR3 contains 20 residues. CDR1 and CDR2 from the germline V gene are KGHSH and LQKENI. The clonotype comes from a woman aged 45-59 years who had recovered from COVID-19. This rearrangement joins TRBV18 to TRBJ2-7; perhaps TRBD1 as D (5 bases). Source material: PBMCs or T cells enriched from blood (not recorded which). The CDR3 is CASSPPYQSAAGSSSYEQYF. The CDR3 DNA follows: TGTGCCAGCTCACCACCATACCAATCGGCGGCAGGGTCCAGCTCCTACGAGCAGTACTTC.